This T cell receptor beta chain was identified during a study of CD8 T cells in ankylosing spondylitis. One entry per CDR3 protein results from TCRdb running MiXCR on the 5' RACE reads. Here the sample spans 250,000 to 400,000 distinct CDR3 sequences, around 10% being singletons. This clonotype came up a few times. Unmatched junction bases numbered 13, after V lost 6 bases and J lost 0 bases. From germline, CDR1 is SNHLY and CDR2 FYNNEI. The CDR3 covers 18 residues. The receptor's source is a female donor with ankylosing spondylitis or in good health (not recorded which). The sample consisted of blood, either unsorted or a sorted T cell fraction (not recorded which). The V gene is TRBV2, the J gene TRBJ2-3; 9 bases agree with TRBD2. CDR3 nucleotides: TGTGCCAGCAGCCGCGGGACTAGCAATTCTTTGAGCACAGATACGCAGTATTTT. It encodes CASSRGTSNSLSTDTQYF. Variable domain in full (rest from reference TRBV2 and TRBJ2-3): EPEVTQTPSHQVTQMGQEVILRCVPISNHLYFYWYRQILGQKVEFLVSFYNNEISEKSEIFDDQFSVERPDGSNFTLKIRSTKLEDSAMYFCASSRGTSNSLSTDTQYFGPGTRLTVL.